Below, 14 T cell receptor beta chains from the same sample are listed, as sequenced in a study of regulatory T cells in long-lasting Graves disease. Building of the TCR beta libraries involved iRepertoire HTBI primers and Arm-PCR of CDR3 regions. A single record per CDR3 protein comes from TCRdb applying MiXCR to the multiplex PCR reads. The repertoire has more than 300,000 distinct CDR3 sequences, roughly 21% of them found once; the top ten carry about 29%. Stated time point: persistent/refractory GD, antithyroid drugs over 5 years with positive TRAb. The TCR library was made from RNA extracted from PBMCs. The specimen was peripheral blood mononuclear cells (PBMCs), collected when the disease was refractory, from a patient treated with antithyroid drugs. The receptors were gathered from a female donor with Graves disease.

This clonotype was detected many times. The junction differs from germline at one of its ends, possibly a read error. The V gene is TRBV5-1, the J gene TRBJ1-1; the D gene is possibly TRBD1 (6 bases). Germline CDR1 is SGHRS and CDR2 is YFSETQ. The CDR3 sequence is 13 residues long. In DNA form, the CDR3 reads TGTGCCAGCAGTTGGACAGCGAACACTGAAGCTTTCTTT. It translates to CASSWTANTEAFF. The complete variable domain, with remaining parts taken from reference TRBV5-1 and TRBJ1-1, reads KAGVTQTPRYLIKTRGQQVTLSCSPISGHRSVSWYQQTPGQGLQFLFEYFSETQRNKGNFPGRFSGRQFSNSRSEMNVSTLELGDSALYLCASSWTANTEAFFGQGTRLTVV.

This clonotype was recorded at least ten times. The rearrangement joins TRBV2 to TRBJ1-5; D possibly corresponds to TRBD1 (5 bases). The V gene lost 1 base and the J gene lost 3 bases, with 10 bases spanning the gap. The CDR3 covers 15 residues. Germline V gene data show CDR1 as SNHLY and CDR2 as FYNNEI. The CDR3: CASSEGRAFNQPQHF. The CDR3 DNA follows: TGTGCCAGCAGTGAAGGCAGGGCGTTCAATCAGCCCCAGCATTTT.

At least ten counts were recorded for this clonotype. CDR3 bases: TGTGCCAGCAGTCGACAATTCAGAGGCAATCAGCCCCAGCATTTT. Amino acid sequence: CASSRQFRGNQPQHF. This chain connects TRBV28 to TRBJ1-5, with no clear D. CDR1 MDHEN and CDR2 SYDVKM come from the germline V gene. Trimming shortened V by 5 bases and J by 2 bases, and 13 bases separated the two germline ends. The CDR3 runs to 15 residues.

At least ten counts were recorded for this clonotype. The CDR3 coding sequence is TGTGCCTCTCGGGAGTCACCCTACGAGCAGTACTTC. Its translation is CASRESPYEQYF. The genes are TRBV28 and TRBJ2-7; a possible D gene is TRBD2 (6 bases). V was shortened by 11 bases and J by 2 bases, with 13 bases between the two germline ends. Germline V lookup: CDR1 MDHEN, CDR2 SYDVKM. The CDR3 sequence is 12 residues long.

Regarding this clonotype: At one boundary the junction diverges from the germline segment, which might be a read error. V usage is TRBV7-9 and J usage is TRBJ2-5; possible D gene TRBD1, 5 bases. Germline assignment: CDR1 SEHNR and CDR2 FQNEAQ (reference sequence). This CDR3 has 12 amino acids. Here the CDR3 DNA reads TGTGTCAGCAGCATACCTCAGGGAACCCAGTACTTC. It specifies CVSSIPQGTQYF.

The rearrangement joins TRBV7-6 to TRBJ1-1; D ambiguous. V lost 3 bases and J 3 bases, leaving 17 bases between the germline ends. Germline lookup yields CDR1 SGHVS and CDR2 FNYEAQ. The CDR3 length is 16 residues. The CDR3 nucleotides are TGTGCCAGCAGCTTGGGTGCCGAGTTACTCGACACTGAAGCTTTCTTT. Translation gives CASSLGAELLDTEAFF.

The chain carries TRBV28 and TRBJ2-3, with TRBD1 as a possible D gene (7 bases). Trimming left V 4 bases short and J 1 base short, with 12 bases between. This CDR3 spans 15 amino acids. Germline-derived CDR1 and CDR2 are MDHEN and SYDVKM. The CDR3 DNA is TGTGCCAGCAGTTCACAGGGGACTGGCACAGATACGCAGTATTTT. Protein sequence: CASSSQGTGTDTQYF.

This chain uses TRBV5-5 with TRBJ2-7; perhaps D is TRBD1 or TRBD2 (5 bases each). Trimming took off 0 bases at V and 0 bases at J, with 13 bases between the two ends. Per germline, CDR1 SGHKS and CDR2 YYEKEE (reference sequence). This CDR3 contains 16 residues. DNA of the CDR3: TGTGCCAGCAGCTTGGCACTGGGACGGATCTCCTACGAGCAGTACTTC. It codes for CASSLALGRISYEQYF.

The V and J genes are TRBV25-1 and TRBJ2-5; 10 positions agree with TRBD1. The germline V gene has CDR1 MGHDK and CDR2 SYGVNS. This CDR3 comprises 15 residues. The junction had 9 bases not matched to a gene; V was cut back by 6 bases and J by 5 bases. CDR3 sequence (DNA): TGTGCCAGCAGCCCGGGACAGGGGATAGCGGAGACCCAGTACTTC. Encoded protein: CASSPGQGIAETQYF.

Notes on this clonotype: This may arise from a read error, as a much more abundant clone is one base away. The rearrangement links TRBV28 to TRBJ1-5, with 8 bases aligning to TRBD1. CDR1 and CDR2 (germline): MDHEN, SYDVKM. The CDR3 has 14 residues. The CDR3: CASSFRQGHQPRHF. As DNA, the CDR3 is TGTGCCAGCAGTTTTCGACAGGGGCATCAGCCCCGGCATTTT.

This clonotype was found many times. V and J are TRBV7-9 and TRBJ2-5; D is undetermined. Deletions cut 2 bases from V and 4 bases from J, with 14 bases between. The CDR3 length is 15 residues. Germline loops: CDR1 SEHNR, CDR2 FQNEAQ (reference sequence). The CDR3 loop is CASSLSSGRRETQYF. In DNA, the CDR3 is TGTGCCAGCAGCTTATCGTCTGGTCGACGAGAGACCCAGTACTTC.

The table lists this clonotype with many counts. The chain combines TRBV12-3 or TRBV12-4 with TRBJ1-2; D is unresolved. V dropped 2 bases and J dropped 6 bases, with 13 bases sitting between them. CDR3 size: 14 residues. CDR3 in amino acids: CASSLSRALDGYTF. CDR3 DNA sequence: TGTGCCAGCAGTTTAAGCCGGGCCCTGGATGGCTACACCTTC.

This clonotype was counted a few times. The chain couples TRBV7-6 to TRBJ1-2; 10 bases align to TRBD1. V lost 3 bases, J lost 0 bases, and 10 bases stayed unmatched. Per the germline V gene, CDR1 is SGHVS and CDR2 is FNYEAQ. The CDR3 covers 18 residues. The CDR3 nucleotides are TGTGCCAGCAGCTTGGGGGGGGACAGGGGATCAGCTAACTATGGCTACACCTTC. It specifies CASSLGGDRGSANYGYTF.

This clonotype has ten or more counts. This chain connects TRBV20-1 to TRBJ2-7; D is uncertain. The CDR3 has 13 residues. The germline gives CDR1 DFQATT, CDR2 SNEGSKA (reference sequence). V gave up 2 bases and J gave up 4 bases, with 12 bases separating them. The CDR3 sequence is CSARSGLGYEQYF. For the CDR3, the DNA is TGCAGTGCTAGATCAGGCCTGGGGTACGAGCAGTACTTC.